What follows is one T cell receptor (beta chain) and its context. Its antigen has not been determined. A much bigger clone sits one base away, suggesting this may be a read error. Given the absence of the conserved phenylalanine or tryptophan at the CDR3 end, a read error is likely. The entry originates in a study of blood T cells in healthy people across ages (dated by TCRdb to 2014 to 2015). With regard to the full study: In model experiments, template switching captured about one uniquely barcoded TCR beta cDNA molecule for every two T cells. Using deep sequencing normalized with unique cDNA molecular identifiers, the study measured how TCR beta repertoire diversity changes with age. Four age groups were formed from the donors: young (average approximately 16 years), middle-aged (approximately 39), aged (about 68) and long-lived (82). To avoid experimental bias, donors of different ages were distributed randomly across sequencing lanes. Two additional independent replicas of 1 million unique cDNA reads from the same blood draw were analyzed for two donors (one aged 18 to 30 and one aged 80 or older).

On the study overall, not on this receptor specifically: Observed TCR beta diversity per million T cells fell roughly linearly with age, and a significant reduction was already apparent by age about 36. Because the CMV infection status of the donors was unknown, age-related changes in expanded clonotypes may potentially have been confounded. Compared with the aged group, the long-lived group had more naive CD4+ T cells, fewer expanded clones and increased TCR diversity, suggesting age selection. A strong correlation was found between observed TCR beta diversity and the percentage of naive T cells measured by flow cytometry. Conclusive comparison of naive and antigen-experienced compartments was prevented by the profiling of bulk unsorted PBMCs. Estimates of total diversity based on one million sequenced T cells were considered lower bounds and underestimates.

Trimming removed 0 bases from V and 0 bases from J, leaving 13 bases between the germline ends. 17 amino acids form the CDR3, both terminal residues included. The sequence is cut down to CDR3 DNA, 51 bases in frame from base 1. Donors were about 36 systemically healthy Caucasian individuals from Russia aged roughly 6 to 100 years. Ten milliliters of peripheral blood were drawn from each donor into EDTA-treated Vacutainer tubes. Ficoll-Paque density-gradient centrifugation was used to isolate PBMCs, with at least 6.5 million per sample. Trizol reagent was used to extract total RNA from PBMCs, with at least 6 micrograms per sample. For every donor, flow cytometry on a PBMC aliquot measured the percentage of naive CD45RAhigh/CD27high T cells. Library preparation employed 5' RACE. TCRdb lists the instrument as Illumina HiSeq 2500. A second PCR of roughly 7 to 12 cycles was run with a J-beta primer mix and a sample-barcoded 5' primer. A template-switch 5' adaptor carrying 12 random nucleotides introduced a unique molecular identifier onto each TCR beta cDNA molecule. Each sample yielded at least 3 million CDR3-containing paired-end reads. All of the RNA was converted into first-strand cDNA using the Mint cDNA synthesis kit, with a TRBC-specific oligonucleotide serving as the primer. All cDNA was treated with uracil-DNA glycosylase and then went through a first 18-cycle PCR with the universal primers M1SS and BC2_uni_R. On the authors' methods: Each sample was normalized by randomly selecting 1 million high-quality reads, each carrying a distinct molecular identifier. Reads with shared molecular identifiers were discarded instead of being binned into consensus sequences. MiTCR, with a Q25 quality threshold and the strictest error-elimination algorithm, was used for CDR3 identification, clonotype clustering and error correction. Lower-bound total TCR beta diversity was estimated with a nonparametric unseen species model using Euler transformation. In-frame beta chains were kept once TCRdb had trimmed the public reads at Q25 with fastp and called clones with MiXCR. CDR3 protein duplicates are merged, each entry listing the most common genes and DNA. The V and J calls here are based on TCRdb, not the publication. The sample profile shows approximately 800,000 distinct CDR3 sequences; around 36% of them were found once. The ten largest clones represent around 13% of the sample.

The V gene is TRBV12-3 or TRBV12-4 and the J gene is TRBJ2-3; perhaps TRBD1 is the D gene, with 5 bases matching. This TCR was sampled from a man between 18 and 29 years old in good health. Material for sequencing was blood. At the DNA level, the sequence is TGTGCCAGCAGTTTAGCGCTAGGGGATCTAAGCACAGATACGCAGTATTCT. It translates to CASSLALGDLSTDTQYS.